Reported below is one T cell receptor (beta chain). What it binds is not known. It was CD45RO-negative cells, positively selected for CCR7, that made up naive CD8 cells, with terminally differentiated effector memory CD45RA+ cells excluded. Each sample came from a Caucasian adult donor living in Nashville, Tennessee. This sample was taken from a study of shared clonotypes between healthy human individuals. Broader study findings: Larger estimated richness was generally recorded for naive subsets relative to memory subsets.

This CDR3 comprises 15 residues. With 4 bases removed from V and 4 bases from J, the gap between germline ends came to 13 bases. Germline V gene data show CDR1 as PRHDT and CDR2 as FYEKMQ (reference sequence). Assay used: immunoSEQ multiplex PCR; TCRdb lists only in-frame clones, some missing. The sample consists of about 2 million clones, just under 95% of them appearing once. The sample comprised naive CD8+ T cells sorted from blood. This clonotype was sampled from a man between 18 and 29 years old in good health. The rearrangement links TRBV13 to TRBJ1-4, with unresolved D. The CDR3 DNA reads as TGTGCCAGCAGCTCCCGGGAAGGGAATAATGAAAAACTGTTTTTT. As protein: CASSSREGNNEKLFF.